This T cell receptor (beta chain) is from a study of blood T cell repertoires in COVID-19 (TCRdb year 2020). Notes on the research overall: Samples covering the acute and convalescent phases of COVID-19 were provided by collaborators in the United States, Italy and Spain. The dataset comprised deeply sampled blood TCRbeta repertoires from subjects exposed to, actively infected with, or recovered from COVID-19. The samples were drawn from two sources: the first 160 participants of the ongoing ImmuneRACE study, and approximately 1,300 subjects contributed by 6 global collaborators. The material from the prospective study consisted of cDNA or gDNA derived from T cells, B-cell-depleted T cells, or PBMCs. Sample metadata almost always included a de-identified subject ID, COVID-19 status, age in years and sex. Where available, HLA class I and class II types were obtained from metadata supplied by the sample provider rather than from assay-based typing. The repertoires were released in a freely available public database intended as a resource for research on the immune response to SARS-CoV-2.

Remarks on this clone: What antigen it recognizes has not been identified. No much larger clone exists at a distance of one base, and base qualities are not known.

The research as a whole found: Clinical and demographic metadata were provided uncurated, with the amount varying by source and participant.

TCRbeta CDR3 regions were amplified from genomic DNA using the immunoSEQ Assay, a bias-controlled multiplex PCR. The authors' pipeline ran thus. Nucleated cell counts per sample were estimated from amplification of reference gene primers within the assay. To quantify the absolute abundance of each unique TCRbeta CDR3 rearrangement, sequence reads were collapsed and filtered. For each sample, productive Simpson clonality was calculated by taking the square root of Simpson's diversity index across productive rearrangements. This immuneACCESS table, as held by TCRdb, lists in-frame sequences with V and J called but not all clones. Of the missing ones, under half trace to an unresolved V gene in checked studies; the others have no known cause. The V and J calls and clone size come from that table; D and trimming were worked out from the DNA. The sample has approximately 170,000 clones on record, about 85% of them singletons. 6.9% of the sample lies in the top ten.

One collaborating source in Seattle enrolled patients while the patients were actively infected and followed the patients over time throughout the course of disease. Collaborating institutions collected whole blood in K2EDTA tubes following their own protocols. For TCRbeta analysis, collaborators shipped samples in one of three forms: frozen whole blood, isolated PBMCs, or DNA extracted from either of those sample types. Based on the germline V gene (reference sequence), the CDR1 and CDR2 sequences are SGHKS and YYEKEE. The CDR3 contains 17 residues, cysteine and phenylalanine counted. Only the CDR3 DNA is retained, 51 bases long and in frame from the first base. V is pruned by 0 bases and J by 9 bases, leaving 14 bases of the junction without a gene match.

This TCR came from a man older than 75 with COVID-19, enrolled during active disease. The specimen sequenced was peripheral blood. This sequence uses TRBV5-5 and TRBJ2-4, and TRBD1 matches 8 of the central bases. The DNA sequence is as follows: TGTGCCAGCAGCTTGGCAGGGGGCGACAGTCAGGGGCGCATTCAGTACTTC. Protein translation: CASSLAGGDSQGRIQYF.